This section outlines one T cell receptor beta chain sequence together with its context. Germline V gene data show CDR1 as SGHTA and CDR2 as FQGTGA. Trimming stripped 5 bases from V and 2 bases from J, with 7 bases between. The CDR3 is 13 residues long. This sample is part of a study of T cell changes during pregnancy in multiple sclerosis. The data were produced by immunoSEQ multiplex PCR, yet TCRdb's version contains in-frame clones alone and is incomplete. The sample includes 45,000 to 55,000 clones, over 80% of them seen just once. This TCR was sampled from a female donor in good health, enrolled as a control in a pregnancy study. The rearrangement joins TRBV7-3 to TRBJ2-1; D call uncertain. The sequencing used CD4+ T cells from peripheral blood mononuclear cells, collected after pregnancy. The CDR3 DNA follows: TGTGCCAGCAGCCCCCAGGCCTACAATGAGCAGTTCTTC. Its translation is CASSPQAYNEQFF.